The 3 T cell receptor beta chains below all came from one sample that was sequenced in a study of human T cells and chemical hapten exposure. Time point here: healthy volunteer bleed at 6 weeks. Total RNA came from unfractionated whole blood. TCRdb reprocessed the RACE reads via MiXCR and lists one record per CDR3 protein. The sample records approximately 79,000 distinct CDR3 sequences, approximately 8.6% being singletons. Sequencing input: whole blood. The receptor source for this set is a male donor in good health. Some clones in this sample may be carry-over from other donors' samples.

This clonotype was detected many times. V is TRBV13 and J is TRBJ2-3, with D unclear. Trimming took off 0 bases at V and 3 bases at J, with 7 bases between the two ends. This CDR3 has 14 amino acids. The germline gives CDR1 PRHDT, CDR2 FYEKMQ (reference sequence). DNA of the CDR3: TGTGCCAGCAGCTTAGGAGTCGGGACAGATACGCAGTATTTT. This codes for CASSLGVGTDTQYF.

The rearrangement joins TRBV2 to TRBJ2-3, with 7 bases lining up with TRBD1. CDR1 and CDR2 from the germline V gene are SNHLY and FYNNEI. The CDR3 is 16 amino acids. V trimming: 1 base; J trimming: 2 bases; junction bases outside the gene matches: 6. The DNA of the CDR3 is TGTGCCAGCAGTGAAGTTGGACAGGAGTTCACAGATACGCAGTATTTT. Protein: CASSEVGQEFTDTQYF. The full variable domain, rest sourced from reference TRBV2 and TRBJ2-3, is EPEVTQTPSHQVTQMGQEVILRCVPISNHLYFYWYRQILGQKVEFLVSFYNNEISEKSEIFDDQFSVERPDGSNFTLKIRSTKLEDSAMYFCASSEVGQEFTDTQYFGPGTRLTVL.

The V gene is TRBV6-2 or TRBV6-3, the J gene TRBJ2-3, with 10 bases matching TRBD1. Germline V gene lookup returns CDR1 MNHEY and CDR2 SVGEGT. The junction had 3 bases not matched to a gene; V was cut back by 0 bases and J by 3 bases. The CDR3 runs 16 residues. DNA of the CDR3: TGTGCCAGCAGTTACTCCTGGACAGGGGGAACAGATACGCAGTATTTT. Protein: CASSYSWTGGTDTQYF.